This TCR beta chain was retrieved from a study of cytomegalovirus exposure and HLA in healthy donors. Background on the study: Earlier, 110 million or so unique TCR beta sequences were recovered from about 200 million T cells by an analysis. Whole-study results and caveats: Reported performance of the classifier showed diagnosis of cytomegalovirus status with high specificity and sensitivity. According to the study, around 180 TCR beta chains were cytomegalovirus-associated. Earlier analysis found most TCR beta V segments productive about 87% or about 30% of the time.

V lost 3 bases, J lost 4 bases, and 16 bases lay in between. From germline, CDR1 is MNHNS and CDR2 SASEGT. The CDR3 is 16 residues long. 13 Jbeta primers and 60 Vbeta primers were used for the PCR. Assay used: immunoSEQ multiplex PCR; TCRdb lists only in-frame clones, some missing. There are 100,000 to 150,000 clones in the sample, with roughly 2.5% held by the top ten. Turning to this clone: Its specificity is not known.

The rearrangement joins TRBV6-1 to TRBJ1-5, with D tentatively TRBD1 (5 bases). The receptor's source is a man aged 25 to 40 in good health and CMV-seronegative. Sample: PBMCs. The CDR3 bases are TGTGCCAGCAGTGATCCCCCAGGGTTTAGAAATCAGCCCCAGCATTTT. Protein: CASSDPPGFRNQPQHF.